This T cell receptor beta chain was documented in a study of blood T cell repertoires in COVID-19. Study information: Both acute and convalescent COVID-19 samples were obtained from the United States, Italy and Spain. PBMCs, B-cell-depleted T cells, or T cells were the source of the cDNA or gDNA that made up the material.

Per the authors' pipeline: From reference gene primer amplification, estimates of nucleated cell counts were derived. Clones were read by immunoSEQ multiplex PCR, and TCRdb kept only the in-frame ones, dropping some. Clone size and V and J calls were adopted from that table, with D and trimming inferred from the DNA. The repertoire includes about 290,000 clones, about 90% of them detected once, and 11% sits in the top ten. It was during active infection that Seattle patients were enrolled and then longitudinally followed. In regard to this clone: In the same sample, other DNA sequences code for this CDR3.

This CDR3 has 15 amino acids. V gave up 1 base and J gave up 1 base; unmatched junction bases: 1. Germline V gene lookup returns CDR1 SGHVS and CDR2 FQNEAQ. Sequencing input: peripheral blood. This sequence was found in a woman younger than 45 with COVID-19, enrolled during active disease. J is TRBJ2-1 and V is TRBV7-8, with TRBD2 identical over 7 bases. CDR3 protein: CASSLVGGSYNEQFF. CDR3 coding DNA: TGTGCCAGCAGCTTAGTGGGGGGGTCCTACAATGAGCAGTTCTTC. The complete variable domain, with remaining parts taken from reference TRBV7-8 and TRBJ2-1, reads GAGVSQSPRYKVAKRGQDVALRCDPISGHVSLFWYQQALGQGPEFLTYFQNEAQLDKSGLPSDRFFAERPEGSVSTLKIQRTQQEDSAVYLCASSLVGGSYNEQFFGPGTRLTVL.